A single count supports the clone carrying this TCR beta chain. Antigen unknown. The protocol was immunoSEQ multiplex PCR, while the TCRdb copy is restricted to in-frame clones and leaves out a portion. Of around 54,000 clones in the sample, 75% to 90% are singletons; the top ten hold 6.9%. Second doses at about 4 or about 12 weeks were pooled. The sample comes from a study of T cell responses to AZD1222 COVID-19 vaccine. Study conclusions and caveats: Every sample of the repertoires postdated the peak T cell response. In a largely white British group with more females than males, clonal diversity was possibly underestimated.

Germline trimming cut 3 bases from V and 5 bases from J; bases unmatched to any gene: 8. The CDR3 is 14 residues long. Germline lookup yields CDR1 SGDLS and CDR2 YYNGEE. The specimen was peripheral blood, collected 28 days after the second AZD1222 dose. The receptor was derived from an adult who received the AZD1222 COVID-19 vaccine. The chain employs TRBV9 and TRBJ2-7; 7 bases are a match to TRBD1. The CDR3 is CASSGDRVGDEQYF. CDR3 bases: TGTGCCAGCAGCGGAGACAGGGTAGGGGACGAGCAGTACTTC.